This TCR beta chain derives from a study of shared clonotypes between healthy human individuals. Study-wide results and caveats: Enrolling few donors narrowed the genetic and exposure-history diversity that was represented.

A deep-level run was used for the assay. Sequencing used immunoSEQ multiplex PCR; TCRdb keeps in-frame clones, though not all of them. The sample shows approximately 1.5 million clones, nearly 99% of them seen only once. The CDR3 is 18 amino acids. The germline V gene encodes CDR1 SGHRS and CDR2 YFSETQ. The trim removed 3 bases at V and 2 bases at J, leaving 15 bases unmatched. Comment on this clone: The antigen remains unidentified.

Sequencing input: naive CD4+ T cells sorted from blood. Subset reported: CD45RA+ positively selected. V is TRBV5-1 and J is TRBJ1-2; TRBD1 matches at 8 bases. The receptor's source is a man under 40 in good health. In nucleotides, the CDR3 is TGCGCCAGCAGCTCCCCAGTCGGGGACAGGCGGGGGAACTATGGCTACACCTTC. The encoded protein is CASSSPVGDRRGNYGYTF.